Presented here are 15 T cell receptor beta chains from one specimen sequenced in a study of T cells after somatic rescue of genetic block. The assay was immunoSEQ multiplex PCR, and TCRdb's table has in-frame clones only and misses some. The sample carries around 14,000 clones, about 65% recorded once. The sample was peripheral blood mononuclear cells (PBMCs). The source of these receptors is a man between 18 and 35 years old.

This clone showed up just once. The chain combines TRBV13 with TRBJ2-5, with D possibly matching TRBD1 (5 bases). TRBJ2-7 matches the DNA end more closely, so the J call is doubtful. Germline CDR1 is PRHDT and CDR2 is FYEKMQ (reference sequence). The CDR3 covers 13 residues. The CDR3 coding sequence is TGTGCCAGCAGCCTACAGGCCCCCTACGAGCAGTACTTC. This translates into CASSLQAPYEQYF.

The CDR3 here is CAISESWHPEDTEAFF. The CDR3 coding sequence is TGTGCCATCAGTGAGTCGTGGCATCCAGAGGACACTGAAGCTTTCTTT. The chain links TRBV10-3 to TRBJ1-1; no firm D call. This CDR3 has 16 amino acids. Germline loops: CDR1 ENHRY, CDR2 SYGVKD. V gave up 0 bases and J gave up 3 bases, with 14 bases separating them.

Here the CDR3 reads CASAHCVPGKIYGYTF. Written as DNA, the CDR3 is TGTGCCAGCGCTCATTGCGTACCAGGAAAGATCTATGGCTACACCTTC. The genes are TRBV5-5 and TRBJ1-2; no reliable D call. CDR3 length: 16 amino acids. Per the germline V gene, CDR1 is SGHKS and CDR2 is YYEKEE (reference sequence). Trimming removed 7 bases from V and 4 bases from J, with 23 bases in between. The full variable domain, with the rest looked up from reference TRBV5-5 and TRBJ1-2, is DAGVTQSPTHLIKTRGQQVTLRCSPISGHKSVSWYQQVLGQGPQFIFQYYEKEERGRGNFPDRFSARQFPNYSSELNVNALLLGDSALYLCASAHCVPGKIYGYTFGSGTRLTVV.

The genes are TRBV21-1 and TRBJ1-2; the D call TRBD1 from the table was never checked on the DNA. TRBV21-1 is noted as a pseudogene. CDR3 length equals 18 residues. In DNA, the CDR3 is TGTGCCAGCAGCTCCTACGAGAGACAGGGGCCGGAAGGTGGTGGCTACACCTTC. Its translation is CASSSYERQGPEGGGYTF.

The chain carries TRBV7-6 and TRBJ1-1; 7 bases line up with TRBD1. Trimming took 4 bases from V and 5 from J; bases not matched to a gene: 7. Germline lookup yields CDR1 SGHVS and CDR2 FNYEAQ. This CDR3 is 14 amino acids long. The chain's CDR3 is CASSSTGFGTEAFF. The CDR3 coding sequence is TGTGCCAGCAGCTCGACAGGGTTCGGAACTGAAGCTTTCTTT.

This clone came up once. The chain uses TRBV5-1 and TRBJ2-7; D not certain. Germline V gene data show CDR1 as SGHRS and CDR2 as YFSETQ. The CDR3 is 15 residues long. The ends were cut back, 5 bases at V and 0 bases at J, with 15 bases in the middle. In nucleotides, the CDR3 is TGCGCCAGCAGATCTGGCGCAGCCTTCTCCTACGAGCAGTACTTC. Encoded protein: CASRSGAAFSYEQYF.

The chain couples TRBV6-1 to TRBJ2-5, with no clear D. The J call could be wrong; TRBJ2-7 is a better fit for the DNA end. Germline lookup yields CDR1 MNHNS and CDR2 SASEGT. There are 15 residues in the CDR3. This CDR3 reads CASAHPHNLSYEQYF. The CDR3 nucleotides are TGTGCCAGCGCCCACCCTCATAACTTATCCTACGAGCAGTACTTC.

The chain couples TRBV7-9 to TRBJ1-2; TRBD1 aligns across 10 bases. V trimming: 4 bases; J trimming: 1 base; junction bases outside the gene matches: 9. The CDR3 spans 17 residues. Germline loops: CDR1 SEHNR, CDR2 FQNEAQ (reference sequence). The CDR3 reads CASSYPRQGASNYGYTF. The CDR3 DNA reads as TGTGCCAGCAGCTACCCCCGACAGGGGGCGAGTAACTATGGCTACACCTTC. Full variable domain (missing parts from reference TRBV7-9 and TRBJ1-2): DTGVSQNPRHKITKRGQNVTFRCDPISEHNRLYWYRQTLGQGPEFLTYFQNEAQLEKSRLLSDRFSAERPKGSFSTLEIQRTEQGDSAMYLCASSYPRQGASNYGYTFGSGTRLTVV.

By sample fraction, this clone is large. The V gene is TRBV4-2, the J gene TRBJ2-5; 8 nucleotides match TRBD2. Germline-derived CDR1 and CDR2 are LGHNA and YNFKEQ. This CDR3 spans 16 amino acids. The V segment lost 4 bases and the J segment 2 bases; nucleotides outside the gene matches: 9. The CDR3 bases are TGTGCCAGCAGCCCGGGTGCGGGGGGCCATCAAGAGACCCAGTACTTC. It is translated as CASSPGAGGHQETQYF.

A few counts support this clone. The chain couples TRBV19 to TRBJ1-5; TRBD1 is a possible D gene (6 bases). The CDR3 contains 16 residues. The germline V gene has CDR1 LNHDA and CDR2 SQIVND (reference sequence). V gave up 2 bases and J gave up 2 bases, with 13 bases separating them. The CDR3 DNA reads as TGTGCCAGTAGTATAACAGGGACGTCGGGCAATCAGCCCCAGCATTTT. This translates into CASSITGTSGNQPQHF.

This clone was observed a few times. The chain employs TRBV7-9 and TRBJ2-7; TRBD1 aligns across 7 bases. Germline assignment: CDR1 SEHNR and CDR2 FQNEAQ (reference sequence). The CDR3 extends over 15 amino acids. After removal of 5 bases from V and 4 bases from J, the junction contained 11 bases not matched to a gene. In DNA, the CDR3 is TGTGCCAGCAGCACATCCTTTAGCAGGGGGTACGAGCAGTACTTC. Protein: CASSTSFSRGYEQYF.

J is TRBJ2-1 and V is TRBV2; no clear D. Germline CDR1 reads SNHLY; CDR2 reads FYNNEI. This CDR3 contains 14 residues. V dropped 8 bases and J dropped 0 bases, with 11 bases sitting between them. The CDR3 protein is CASVRFSSYNEQFF. The CDR3 DNA follows: TGTGCCAGCGTCAGGTTTAGCTCCTACAATGAGCAGTTCTTC.

This chain links TRBV28 with TRBJ2-3, with a tentative D call TRBD2 (5 bases). Germline assignment: CDR1 MDHEN and CDR2 SYDVKM. The CDR3 contains 13 residues. Trimming cost V 1 base and J 10 bases, with 12 bases left between them. CDR3 DNA: TGTGCCAGCAGTTTATCCGGGAATCCGGCGCAGTATTTT. Protein sequence: CASSLSGNPAQYF.

J is TRBJ2-5 and V is TRBV7-6; tentatively, D is TRBD2 (5 bases). There are 16 residues in the CDR3. Germline V gives CDR1 SGHVS, CDR2 FNYEAQ. Trimming took off 1 base at V and 1 base at J, with 13 bases between the two ends. This CDR3 reads CASSLGTRALQETQYF. CDR3 sequence (DNA): TGTGCCAGCAGCTTAGGAACGCGGGCCCTCCAAGAGACCCAGTACTTC.

The chain recombines TRBV7-9 with TRBJ1-6, with TRBD1 matching over 9 bases. The CDR3 totals 14 residues. Per the germline V gene, CDR1 is SEHNR and CDR2 is FQNEAQ (reference sequence). The J segment lost 7 bases and the V segment lost 5 bases, leaving 3 bases of the junction unmatched. CDR3 in DNA: TGTGCCAGCAGCGCAGGGACAGGGAATTCACCCCTCCACTTT. This codes for CASSAGTGNSPLHF. Variable domain in full (rest from reference TRBV7-9 and TRBJ1-6): DTGVSQNPRHKITKRGQNVTFRCDPISEHNRLYWYRQTLGQGPEFLTYFQNEAQLEKSRLLSDRFSAERPKGSFSTLEIQRTEQGDSAMYLCASSAGTGNSPLHFGNGTRLTVT.